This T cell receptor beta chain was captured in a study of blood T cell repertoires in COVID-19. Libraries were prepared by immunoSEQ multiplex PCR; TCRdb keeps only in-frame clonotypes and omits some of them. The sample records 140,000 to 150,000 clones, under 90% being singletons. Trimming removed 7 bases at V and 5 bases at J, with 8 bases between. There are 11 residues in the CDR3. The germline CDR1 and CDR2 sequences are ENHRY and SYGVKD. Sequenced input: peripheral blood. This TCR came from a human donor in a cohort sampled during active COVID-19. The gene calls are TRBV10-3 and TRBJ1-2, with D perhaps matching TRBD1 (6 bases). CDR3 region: CAITQGYGYTF. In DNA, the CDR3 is TGTGCCATCACACAGGGTTATGGCTACACCTTC.